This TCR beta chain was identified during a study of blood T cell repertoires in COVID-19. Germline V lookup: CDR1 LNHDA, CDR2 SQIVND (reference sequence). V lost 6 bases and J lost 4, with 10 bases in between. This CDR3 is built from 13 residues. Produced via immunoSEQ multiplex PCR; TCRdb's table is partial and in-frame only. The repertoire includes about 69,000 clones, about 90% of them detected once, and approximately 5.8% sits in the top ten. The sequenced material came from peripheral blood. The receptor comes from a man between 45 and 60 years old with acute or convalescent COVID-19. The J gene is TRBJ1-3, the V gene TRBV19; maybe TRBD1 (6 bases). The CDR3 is CASRFTGGNTIYF. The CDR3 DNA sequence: TGTGCCAGTAGGTTCACAGGGGGAAACACCATATATTTT.